The present T cell receptor beta chain was sequenced within a study of cytomegalovirus exposure and HLA in healthy donors. Study details: The study's early data release held roughly 91 million unique TCRs from HLA-typed donors. Study-wide results and limits: Cytomegalovirus association was assigned to more than 150 TCR beta chains. In the analysis, some V segments, TRBV6-2 and TRBV6-3 included, were excluded as indistinguishable.

Primers: 60 Vbeta forward and 13 Jbeta reverse. Data came from immunoSEQ multiplex PCR; TCRdb stores just in-frame clones and leaves some out. The repertoire holds approximately 89,000 clones, with under 80% as singletons. Per the germline V gene, CDR1 is SGHTA and CDR2 is FQGNSA. The CDR3 is 13 amino acids. With 2 bases removed from V and 0 bases from J, the gap between germline ends came to 4 bases. On this clone itself: Antigen: not known.

The donors gave bone marrow, and they were healthy. The TCR originated in a man under 40 in good health and CMV-seropositive. Input material: PBMCs. The chain is built from TRBV7-2 and TRBJ1-2; unclear D gene. CDR3 loop: CASSLPTNYGYTF. The CDR3 DNA sequence: TGTGCCAGCAGCTTACCCACTAACTATGGCTACACCTTC.